Presented here are 11 T cell receptor beta chains from one specimen sequenced in a study of beta chain features in type 1 diabetes. Every isolated RNA sample was fully reverse transcribed, so sequencing captured expressed TCRB transcripts. The data were produced by immunoSEQ multiplex PCR, yet TCRdb's version contains in-frame clones alone and is incomplete. The table has about 250,000 clones, roughly an eighth seen once. Sequences were obtained from naive CD4+ T cells from blood. The source is a woman in her forties in good health.

This clone has only a few counts. The rearrangement links TRBV5-4 to TRBJ2-5; 11 nucleotides align to TRBD1. The better agreement between TRBJ2-7 and the DNA end casts doubt on the J call. This CDR3 is 13 amino acids long. CDR1 SGHNT and CDR2 YYREEE come from the germline V gene (reference sequence). The CDR3 nucleotides read TGTGCCAGCAGCAAGGGACAGGGGGGCGAGCAGTACTTC. Encoded protein: CASSKGQGGEQYF.

This clone showed up just a few times. The rearrangement joins TRBV9 to TRBJ2-2, with TRBD2 as a possible D gene (5 bases). The length of the CDR3 is 15 residues. Germline-derived CDR1 and CDR2 are SGDLS and YYNGEE. Trimming shortened V by 4 bases and J by 1 base, and 11 bases separated the two germline ends. The CDR3 nucleotides read TGTGCCAGCAGCCCCTTAGCGTTGAACACCGGGGAGCTGTTTTTT. Its protein is CASSPLALNTGELFF.

This clone showed up just a few times. CDR3: CASSPLQGHPAYEQYF. The DNA of the CDR3 is TGTGCCAGCTCACCACTACAGGGACACCCGGCCTACGAGCAGTACTTC. The genes are TRBV18 and TRBJ2-7; a possible D gene is TRBD1 (6 bases). This CDR3 comprises 16 residues. With 1 base removed from V and 2 bases from J, the gap between germline ends came to 15 bases. Per germline, CDR1 KGHSH and CDR2 LQKENI.

A few counts support this clone. This sequence joins TRBV4-1 and TRBJ2-7; 8 bases are a match to TRBD1. This CDR3 is built from 14 residues. Unmatched junction bases numbered 7, after V lost 6 bases and J lost 3 bases. Germline CDR1 and CDR2: MGHRA and YSYEKL. The CDR3 coding sequence is TGCGCCAGCAGGGGGACAGGTTCCCTCTACGAGCAGTACTTC. This gives the protein CASRGTGSLYEQYF.

CDR3 loop: CASSLEQTAYEQYF. CDR3 coding DNA: TGTGCCAGCAGCTTAGAACAGACAGCTTACGAGCAGTACTTC. The J gene is TRBJ2-7, the V gene TRBV7-8; weak D call: TRBD1 (5 bases). From germline, CDR1 is SGHVS and CDR2 FQNEAQ. The germline V and J ends were trimmed by 1 base and 4 bases, with 11 bases remaining between them. CDR3 length: 14 amino acids. The full variable domain, completed using reference TRBV7-8 and TRBJ2-7, is GAGVSQSPRYKVAKRGQDVALRCDPISGHVSLFWYQQALGQGPEFLTYFQNEAQLDKSGLPSDRFFAERPEGSVSTLKIQRTQQEDSAVYLCASSLEQTAYEQYFGPGTRLTVT.

The rearrangement uses TRBV6-1 and TRBJ2-7, with 8 bases identical to TRBD1. This CDR3 contains 15 residues. V trimming: 5 bases; J trimming: 2 bases; junction bases outside the gene matches: 8. The germline V gene has CDR1 MNHNS and CDR2 SASEGT. DNA of the CDR3: TGTGCCAGCAGTACATATGGACAGGGCGCCTACGAGCAGTACTTC. Its protein is CASSTYGQGAYEQYF.

V gene TRBV15 combines with J gene TRBJ1-6, with D unclear. The CDR3 contains 14 residues. V shed 5 bases and J shed 5 bases, with 10 bases lying between them. The germline CDR1 and CDR2 sequences are LNHNV and YYDKDF (reference sequence). The DNA of the CDR3 is TGTGCCACCAGCGGAAACGGGGATAATTCACCCCTCCACTTT. Protein product: CATSGNGDNSPLHF.

The chain carries TRBV7-6 and TRBJ2-3; the match to TRBD1 covers 7 bases. The CDR3 runs 16 residues. Trimming took 3 bases from V and 0 from J; bases not matched to a gene: 6. Germline V CDR1 and CDR2: SGHVS, FNYEAQ. CDR3 sequence reads: CASSFRDSASTDTQYF. CDR3 DNA sequence: TGTGCCAGCAGCTTCCGGGACAGTGCTAGCACAGATACGCAGTATTTT. Together with reference TRBV7-6 and TRBJ2-3, the CDR3 gives the full variable domain: GAGVSQSPRYKVTKRGQDVALRCDPISGHVSLYWYRQALGQGPEFLTYFNYEAQQDKSGLPNDRFSAERPEGSISTLTIQRTEQRDSAMYRCASSFRDSASTDTQYFGPGTRLTVL.

In its sample, this clone was seen a few times. The V gene is TRBV6-6, the J gene TRBJ1-6, with D uncertain. In germline, CDR1 is MNHNY, CDR2 SVGAGI (reference sequence). The germline V and J ends were trimmed by 0 bases and 1 base, with 7 bases remaining between them. The CDR3 has 16 amino acids. CDR3 sequence reads: CASSYSTGSYNSPLHF. The CDR3 DNA reads TGTGCCAGCAGTTACTCAACGGGTTCCTATAATTCACCCCTCCACTTT.

The V and J genes are TRBV6-5 and TRBJ2-2; maybe TRBD2 (6 bases). V dropped 6 bases and J dropped 6 bases, with 11 bases sitting between them. The CDR3 has 13 amino acids. In germline, CDR1 is MNHEY, CDR2 SVGAGI. The CDR3 loop reads CASSLRRAGELFF. The CDR3 region has the DNA TGTGCCAGCAGCCTCCGGAGGGCCGGGGAGCTGTTTTTT.

This clone was observed a handful of times. V is TRBV5-4 and J is TRBJ1-6, with D hard to call. Looked up from germline, CDR1 is SGHNT and CDR2 is YYREEE (reference sequence). The CDR3 sequence is 12 residues long. The V end lost 4 bases, the J end lost 13 bases, and 12 bases lay between the germline ends. DNA for the CDR3: TGTGCCAGCAGCCCACCCAGTGGCCCCCTCCACTTT. This sequence encodes CASSPPSGPLHF.